A single sample gave rise to the 30 T cell receptor beta chains below, sequenced in a study of CD8+ T cells in alopecia areata. Following extraction, RNA underwent reverse transcription to cDNA, which served as the sequencing template. Generated by immunoSEQ multiplex PCR, the TCRdb table keeps only in-frame clones and is missing some. The profile shows about 150,000 clones, approximately 60% of them singletons. The sample comprised CD8+ T cells sorted from blood. These TCRs come from a human donor in good health.

The V call is TRBV9, the J call TRBJ1-1; 7 nucleotides align to TRBD1. J lost 11 bases, V lost 0 bases, and 13 bases had no gene match. This CDR3 contains 15 residues. Germline V gives CDR1 SGDLS, CDR2 YYNGEE. CDR3 DNA sequence: TGTGCCAGCAGCGTAGGGTCTAACCAGGGGGGTGAGGCTTTCTTT. This sequence encodes CASSVGSNQGGEAFF.

The chain recombines TRBV19 with TRBJ2-2, with 7 bases that match TRBD1. V lost 10 bases, J lost 3 bases, and 5 bases stayed unmatched. Per the germline V gene, CDR1 is LNHDA and CDR2 is SQIVND (reference sequence). The CDR3 length is 13 residues. CDR3 amino acids: CATQTGYTGELFF. CDR3 DNA sequence: TGTGCCACCCAGACAGGGTACACCGGGGAGCTGTTTTTT.

This clone was counted ten times or more. The rearrangement uses TRBV5-1 and TRBJ1-2; D is perhaps TRBD1 (5 bases). V dropped 0 bases and J dropped 2 bases, with 14 bases sitting between them. Looked up from germline, CDR1 is SGHRS and CDR2 is YFSETQ. This CDR3 is 16 amino acids long. CDR3 nucleotide sequence: TGCGCCAGCAGCTTGGCCGGGACGGCGGTGAACTATGGCTACACCTTC. This encodes CASSLAGTAVNYGYTF.

The chain joins TRBV9 to TRBJ2-7, with TRBD2 matching over 11 bases. The CDR3 loop spans 16 amino acids. CDR1 and CDR2 from the germline V gene are SGDLS and YYNGEE. V dropped 4 bases and J dropped 3; count of bases not matched to a gene: 9. CDR3 region: CASSLTGLADYYEQYF. CDR3 nucleotide sequence: TGTGCCAGCAGCCTCACGGGACTAGCGGACTACTACGAGCAGTACTTC. The full variable domain, its missing parts supplied by reference TRBV9 and TRBJ2-7, is DSGVTQTPKHLITATGQRVTLRCSPRSGDLSVYWYQQSLDQGLQFLIQYYNGEERAKGNILERFSAQQFPDLHSELNLSSLELGDSALYFCASSLTGLADYYEQYFGPGTRLTVT.

J is TRBJ2-7 and V is TRBV5-1, with unresolved D. V was pared by 3 bases and J by 4 bases, with 8 bases between. Germline V gene lookup returns CDR1 SGHRS and CDR2 YFSETQ. There are 12 residues in the CDR3. The CDR3 loop is CASSSGFYEQYF. DNA of the CDR3: TGCGCCAGCAGCTCCGGGTTTTACGAGCAGTACTTC. Full variable domain (missing parts from reference TRBV5-1 and TRBJ2-7): KAGVTQTPRYLIKTRGQQVTLSCSPISGHRSVSWYQQTPGQGLQFLFEYFSETQRNKGNFPGRFSGRQFSNSRSEMNVSTLELGDSALYLCASSSGFYEQYFGPGTRLTVT.

This chain connects TRBV7-8 to TRBJ2-5; 10 nucleotides align to TRBD1. V dropped 3 bases and J dropped 3; count of bases not matched to a gene: 7. Germline V CDR1 and CDR2: SGHVS, FQNEAQ. The CDR3 totals 16 residues. Written as DNA, the CDR3 is TGTGCCAGCAGCTTGTTCCCGGGACAGGGGAAAGAGACCCAGTACTTC. Its protein is CASSLFPGQGKETQYF.

The genes are TRBV6-6 and TRBJ2-5; TRBD1 is a possible D gene (5 bases). The J call could be wrong; TRBJ2-7 is a better fit for the DNA end. Germline V gene sequence: CDR1 MNHNY, CDR2 SVGAGI (reference sequence). The CDR3 is made up of 13 amino acids. In DNA, the CDR3 is TGTGCCAGCAGTTACGGCAGGGCCTACGAGCAGTACTTC. As protein: CASSYGRAYEQYF.

The V and J genes are TRBV5-8 and TRBJ2-1; 8 bases line up with TRBD1. V lost 2 bases, J lost 8 bases, and 6 bases stayed unmatched. Germline V gene sequence: CDR1 SGHTS, CDR2 YDEGEE. The CDR3 spans 14 residues. CDR3 loop: CASSFGTGPDEQFF. CDR3 bases: TGTGCCAGCAGCTTTGGGACAGGACCCGATGAGCAGTTCTTC.

This rearrangement joins TRBV5-1 to TRBJ2-7; the D gene is possibly TRBD1 (5 bases). The CDR3 is 13 residues long. CDR1 and CDR2 (germline): SGHRS, YFSETQ. Trimming cost V 2 bases and J 5 bases, with 11 bases left between them. The CDR3 sequence is CASSFRVQDEQYF. The CDR3 DNA reads as TGCGCCAGCAGCTTCAGGGTACAGGACGAGCAGTACTTC.

The chain links TRBV11-2 to TRBJ2-5; perhaps D is TRBD1 or TRBD2 (6 bases each). In germline, CDR1 is SGHAT, CDR2 FQNNGV. The CDR3 is made up of 14 amino acids. V was trimmed by 5 bases and J by 5 bases, leaving 15 bases between them. The CDR3 DNA reads as TGTGCCAGCAGCAAAAACAGGGCGGGGGAGACCCAGTACTTC. Translated, it gives CASSKNRAGETQYF.

J is TRBJ1-5 and V is TRBV23-1; D uncertain. Being an ORF, TRBV23-1 has a function that is uncertain. The CDR3 length is 17 residues. The V gene lost 3 bases and the J gene lost 0 bases, with 15 bases spanning the gap. The DNA for the CDR3 is TGCGCCAGCAGTCAGGTGACACGAATTTATAGCAATCAGCCCCAGCATTTT. This encodes CASSQVTRIYSNQPQHF.

The chain couples TRBV4-1 to TRBJ1-5, with D unclear. Germline CDR1 and CDR2: MGHRA and YSYEKL. This CDR3 has 12 residues. V was pared by 3 bases and J by 3 bases, with 3 bases between. CDR3 nucleotide sequence: TGCGCCAGCAGCCAGGCCAATCAGCCCCAGCATTTT. It specifies CASSQANQPQHF.

In this sample, this clone turned up once. V and J are TRBV6-6 and TRBJ2-7; D is perhaps TRBD2 (7 bases). The CDR3 totals 15 residues. CDR1 and CDR2 from the germline V gene are MNHNY and SVGAGI (reference sequence). V lost 5 bases, J lost 5 bases, and 19 bases lay in between. The CDR3 bases are TGTGCCAGCAGTCAGGCCCCCGCGGGGGCGGACGAGCAGTACTTC. It encodes CASSQAPAGADEQYF.

The rearrangement links TRBV29-1 to TRBJ2-7; TRBD1 matches 11 bases. This CDR3 has 15 residues. Germline V gene data show CDR1 as SQVTM and CDR2 as ANQGSEA. With 2 bases clipped from V and 1 base from J, the junction kept 4 bases outside the gene matches. CDR3 in amino acids: CSVETGTGGSYEQYF. In DNA form, the CDR3 reads TGCAGCGTTGAAACCGGGACAGGGGGTTCCTACGAGCAGTACTTC.

The V and J genes are TRBV6-5 and TRBJ2-1, with TRBD2 matching 9 bases. This CDR3 is 15 amino acids long. Germline V gene sequence: CDR1 MNHEY, CDR2 SVGAGI. Trimming took 6 bases from V and 4 from J; bases not matched to a gene: 7. The CDR3 nucleotides are TGTGCCAGCAGGCGGGGACTAGCAGATTACAATGAGCAGTTCTTC. This sequence encodes CASRRGLADYNEQFF.

In this sample, this clone turned up once. J is TRBJ2-7 and V is TRBV29-1; TRBD2 is a possible D gene (5 bases). Germline V gene data show CDR1 as SQVTM and CDR2 as ANQGSEA. The V and J ends lost 3 bases and 0 bases respectively, with 9 bases between them. The CDR3 spans 13 residues. Here the CDR3 reads CSVESAGSYEQYF. The CDR3 DNA follows: TGCAGCGTTGAGTCGGCGGGCTCCTACGAGCAGTACTTC.

CDR3 residues: CASSVEGRLGIDEQYF. The CDR3 DNA reads TGTGCCAGCAGCGTAGAAGGGCGTCTCGGAATCGACGAGCAGTACTTC. The rearrangement uses TRBV9 and TRBJ2-7; D gene ambiguous. V was trimmed by 0 bases and J by 5 bases, leaving 18 bases between them. CDR1 and CDR2 (germline): SGDLS, YYNGEE. The CDR3 runs 16 residues.

The V call is TRBV27, the J call TRBJ1-1; tentative D call: TRBD1 (5 bases). Germline-derived CDR1 and CDR2 are MNHEY and SMNVEV (reference sequence). The CDR3 contains 14 residues. V lost 4 bases and J 7 bases, leaving 16 bases between the germline ends. The CDR3 region is CASSSTGPGFEAFF. The CDR3 DNA sequence: TGTGCCAGCAGTTCCACGGGGCCTGGGTTTGAAGCTTTCTTT.

V gene TRBV2 combines with J gene TRBJ2-3; D is ambiguous. Germline V gives CDR1 SNHLY, CDR2 FYNNEI. V was clipped by 1 base and J by 7 bases, with 6 bases between them. The CDR3 is 12 residues long. The CDR3 region is CASSEGLNTQYF. The CDR3 nucleotides are TGTGCCAGCAGTGAAGGCCTAAATACGCAGTATTTT.

The rearrangement links TRBV27 to TRBJ2-1, with 7 nucleotides matching TRBD1. V shed 0 bases, J shed 4 bases, and the junction held 6 bases outside the gene matches. The CDR3 runs to 16 residues. The germline gives CDR1 MNHEY, CDR2 SMNVEV (reference sequence). As DNA, the CDR3 is TGTGCCAGCAGTTTATCGAGGGCAGGGGGATACAATGAGCAGTTCTTC. Its translation is CASSLSRAGGYNEQFF.

The chain recombines TRBV6-5 with TRBJ1-5, with D tentatively TRBD1 (5 bases). Germline V lookup: CDR1 MNHEY, CDR2 SVGAGI. The germline V and J ends were trimmed by 6 bases and 2 bases, with 14 bases remaining between them. This CDR3 is 15 amino acids long. The CDR3 DNA reads as TGTGCCAGCAGCAGCGGGACCGGGGGCAATCAGCCCCAGCATTTT. Residues: CASSSGTGGNQPQHF.

V is TRBV13 and J is TRBJ1-1; no clear D gene. This CDR3 is built from 14 residues. CDR1 is PRHDT, CDR2 FYEKMQ, per germline (reference sequence). V gave up 4 bases and J gave up 1 base, with 10 bases separating them. CDR3 nucleotides: TGTGCCAGCAGCTCCGGACGGACGAACACTGAAGCTTTCTTT. It is translated as CASSSGRTNTEAFF.

This clone came up a few times. The chain uses TRBV29-1 and TRBJ2-4, with 9 bases aligning to TRBD1. The germline V gene encodes CDR1 SQVTM and CDR2 ANQGSEA. V trimming: 6 bases; J trimming: 4 bases; junction bases outside the gene matches: 7. The CDR3 is made up of 14 amino acids. CDR3 DNA sequence: TGCAGCGTCGGGTTAGGACAGGGGAAAAACATTCAGTACTTC. Protein product: CSVGLGQGKNIQYF.

The chain couples TRBV29-1 to TRBJ1-5, with D maybe TRBD1 (6 bases). This CDR3 has 13 amino acids. From germline, CDR1 is SQVTM and CDR2 ANQGSEA. Trimming pared 7 bases from V and 4 bases from J, leaving 14 bases between. The CDR3 region is CSASEGGNQPQHF. The CDR3 DNA reads as TGCAGCGCCTCGGAGGGGGGTAATCAGCCCCAGCATTTT.

This clone was seen a single time. The rearrangement uses TRBV28 and TRBJ2-5; no definite D call. V lost 5 bases to trimming and J lost 1 base, with 8 bases between them. The CDR3 has 13 amino acids. Germline V gives CDR1 MDHEN, CDR2 SYDVKM. CDR3 amino acids: CASSPEVQETQYF. The CDR3, as DNA: TGTGCCAGCAGTCCCGAGGTCCAAGAGACCCAGTACTTC.

The chain carries TRBV30 and TRBJ1-2; D unresolved. Germline V CDR1 and CDR2: GTSNPN, SVGIG (reference sequence). Between the trimmed V and J ends, which lost 1 base and 0 bases, there was a span of 9 bases. The CDR3 has 14 amino acids. The DNA for the CDR3 is TGTGCCTGGAGTGCCCCCGGGGCTAACTATGGCTACACCTTC. This sequence encodes CAWSAPGANYGYTF.

The chain recombines TRBV30 with TRBJ1-2; no firm D call. Germline V CDR1 and CDR2: GTSNPN, SVGIG (reference sequence). The V end lost 3 bases, the J end lost 4 bases, and 6 bases lay between the germline ends. The CDR3 is 11 residues long. The DNA of the CDR3 is TGTGCCTGGAGCGACGGCTATGGCTACACCTTC. The encoded protein is CAWSDGYGYTF.

This chain links TRBV13 with TRBJ2-7, with a weak D call TRBD1 (6 bases). The CDR3 length is 14 residues. V lost 5 bases to trimming and J lost 3 bases, with 14 bases between them. Per the germline V gene, CDR1 is PRHDT and CDR2 is FYEKMQ (reference sequence). Here the CDR3 reads CASSPQTGHYEQYF. CDR3 bases: TGTGCCAGCAGCCCCCAGACAGGACACTACGAGCAGTACTTC.

The chain carries TRBV29-1 and TRBJ2-2; D not certain. The CDR3 runs 13 residues. V shed 5 bases and J shed 0 bases, with 7 bases lying between them. Germline CDR1 reads SQVTM; CDR2 reads ANQGSEA. The CDR3 loop reads CSVLTANTGELFF. The CDR3 DNA reads TGCAGCGTTTTGACTGCGAACACCGGGGAGCTGTTTTTT.

This clone has just a few counts. The CDR3 sequence: CASTSGNQPQHF. The CDR3 region has the DNA TGTGCCAGCACATCGGGAAATCAGCCCCAGCATTTT. The rearrangement joins TRBV27 to TRBJ1-5; D unclear. The CDR3 covers 12 residues. CDR1 is MNHEY and CDR2 is SMNVEV in the germline V gene (reference sequence). Deletions cut 7 bases from V and 4 bases from J, with 8 bases between.